These T cell receptor beta chains were read from a single sample in a study of CD8+ T cells in alopecia areata. Method: immunoSEQ multiplex PCR; TCRdb's copy keeps in-frame clones and lacks some. The sample includes about 300,000 clones, 58% of them seen just once. The source material was CD4+ T cells sorted from blood, sampled at week 24, from a patient treated with tofacitinib. Receptors originate from a human donor with alopecia areata. CDR3s include the opening cysteine and the closing phenylalanine or tryptophan. A D gene is named only where the DNA matches it firmly. The listing skips clone size in some rows; elsewhere it reads once, few, many or a size class.

abundance,d_gene,len,v_gene,j_gene,CDR3aa,CDR3nt
-,TRBD1,15,TRBV28,TRBJ1-5,CASSSGIRGHQPQHF,TGTGCCAGCAGTTCGGGCATCAGGGGGCATCAGCCCCAGCATTTT
few,-,14,TRBV4-3,TRBJ2-7,CASSQGTRNPRQYF,TGCGCCAGCAGCCAAGGAACACGGAACCCTCGACAGTACTTC
few,-,15,TRBV12-5,TRBJ2-1,CASGSRTSPGNEQFF,TGTGCTAGTGGTTCGCGGACTTCGCCTGGCAATGAGCAGTTCTTC
-,TRBD1,10,TRBV5-6,TRBJ1-5,CARGGQTQHF,TGTGCCAGAGGGGGACAGACCCAGCATTTT
-,TRBD1,15,TRBV28,TRBJ2-1,CASSRQGSSYNEQFF,TGTGCCAGCAGCCGACAGGGATCGTCCTACAATGAGCAGTTCTTC
-,-,13,TRBV29-1,TRBJ1-1,CSVEGRVNTEAFF,TGCAGCGTTGAAGGCAGGGTGAACACTGAAGCTTTCTTT
-,-,14,TRBV5-4,TRBJ2-4,CASSFFANKNIQYF,TGTGCCAGCAGCTTCTTCGCTAACAAAAACATTCAGTACTTC
-,TRBD1,13,TRBV2,TRBJ2-1,CASIPTGSAEQFF,TGTGCCAGCATACCGACAGGGTCGGCCGAGCAGTTCTTC
-,-,13,TRBV27,TRBJ2-7,CASKVGGSYEQYF,TGTGCCAGCAAAGTTGGAGGTAGCTACGAGCAGTACTTC
-,-,15,TRBV9,TRBJ1-6,CASSPQVTGDSPLHF,TGTGCCAGCAGCCCCCAGGTGACGGGGGATTCACCCCTCCACTTT
few,TRBD1,15,TRBV19,TRBJ2-3,CASSGTGGGTDTQYF,TGTGCCAGTAGTGGGACAGGGGGAGGCACAGATACGCAGTATTTT
-,TRBD1,16,TRBV27,TRBJ1-6,CASSLSGQGIGSPLHF,TGTGCCAGCAGTTTATCGGGACAGGGAATAGGTTCACCCCTCCACTTT
few,TRBD1,13,TRBV30,TRBJ1-2,CAWRTGSNYGYTF,TGTGCCTGGAGGACAGGGAGCAACTATGGCTACACCTTC
-,TRBD2,13,TRBV29-1,TRBJ2-3,CSAQGRAVDTQYF,TGCAGCGCCCAAGGGAGGGCTGTAGATACGCAGTATTTT
-,-,14,TRBV21-1,TRBJ2-5,CASISPGTKETQYF,TGTGCCAGCATCAGCCCCGGGACTAAAGAGACCCAGTACTTC
few,-,13,TRBV6-5,TRBJ1-4,CASSFRGVEKLFF,TGTGCCAGCAGTTTCCGCGGGGTTGAAAAACTGTTTTTT
-,-,14,TRBV18,TRBJ2-5,CASSRQGGQETQYF,TGTGCCAGCTCACGCCAGGGTGGTCAAGAGACCCAGTACTTC
once,-,15,TRBV27,TRBJ2-7,CASRPGTSRGNEQYF,TGTGCCAGCAGACCTGGGACCTCCCGGGGAAACGAGCAGTACTTC
-,-,12,TRBV25-1,TRBJ1-1,CASSAGFTEAFF,TGTGCCAGCAGTGCCGGCTTCACTGAAGCTTTCTTT
-,TRBD1,13,TRBV7-9,TRBJ2-5,CASSSHRGETQYF,TGTGCCAGCAGCTCTCACAGGGGGGAGACCCAGTACTTC
-,TRBD1,14,TRBV2,TRBJ1-5,CASTEQGQVWPQHF,TGTGCCAGCACCGAACAGGGACAGGTCTGGCCCCAGCATTTT
few,-,15,TRBV5-6,TRBJ2-2,CASSLGPLGTGELFF,TGTGCCAGCAGTTTAGGACCTCTTGGGACCGGGGAGCTGTTTTTT
once,-,13,TRBV29-1,TRBJ1-4,CSVGSRFNEKLFF,TGCAGCGTTGGGTCCCGATTTAATGAAAAACTGTTTTTT
once,TRBD2,17,TRBV4-1,TRBJ2-5,CASSPRTSGGALETQYF,TGCGCCAGCAGCCCGCGGACTAGCGGGGGGGCCTTGGAGACCCAGTACTTC
-,-,14,TRBV28,TRBJ2-3,CASSFGRARDTQYF,TGTGCCAGCAGTTTCGGTCGGGCGCGAGATACGCAGTATTTT
-,TRBD1,13,TRBV30,TRBJ1-2,CAWGLWTGGGYTF,TGTGCCTGGGGCTTATGGACAGGGGGTGGCTACACCTTC
-,TRBD1,17,TRBV25-1,TRBJ2-3,CASSEYGRGGVGDTQYF,TGTGCCAGCAGTGAATATGGACGAGGGGGCGTGGGAGATACGCAGTATTTT